This T cell receptor beta chain is from a study of blood T cells in healthy people across ages. Study conclusions and caveats: Expanded clonotype changes were possibly confounded by unknown donor CMV status. More naive CD4+ cells and higher diversity were found in long-lived than in aged donors.

The V and J ends lost 7 bases and 2 bases, in that order; junction bases with no gene match: 6. The CDR3 runs 13 residues. Germline assignment: CDR1 DFQATT and CDR2 SNEGSKA (reference sequence). It was with a sample-barcoded 5' primer and a J-beta primer mix that a second PCR of about 7 to 12 cycles was run. A single record per CDR3 protein comes from TCRdb applying MiXCR to the 5' RACE reads. The sample records roughly 1,800,000 distinct CDR3 sequences, about 49% being singletons. A note on this clonotype: The antigen remains unidentified.

The TCR was taken from a woman in her thirties or forties in good health. V and J are TRBV20-1 and TRBJ2-7, with 9 bases aligning to TRBD1. Sequenced material: blood. The CDR3 region is CSVGTGKTYEQYF. DNA for the CDR3: TGCAGTGTTGGGACAGGGAAGACCTACGAGCAGTACTTC.